This section outlines one T cell receptor (beta chain) sequence together with its context. The CDR3 has 16 amino acids. Trimming pared 3 bases from V and 3 bases from J, leaving 18 bases between. CDR1 is MNHEY and CDR2 is SMNVEV in the germline V gene (reference sequence). Assay: immunoSEQ multiplex PCR; the TCRdb copy retains only in-frame clones and omits some. Of approximately 940,000 clones listed, 70% to 85% are singletons. The record originates from a study of shared clonotypes between healthy human individuals. V usage is TRBV27 and J usage is TRBJ2-7; D assignment may be TRBD1 or TRBD2 (5 bases each). The origin of this receptor is a young man in good health. Sample: memory CD4+ T cells sorted from blood. The sample's subset: CD45RA-negative fraction. The CDR3 region is CASSLSLLGANYEQYF. In DNA, the CDR3 is TGTGCCAGCAGTTTGTCGTTACTCGGGGCGAACTACGAGCAGTACTTC.